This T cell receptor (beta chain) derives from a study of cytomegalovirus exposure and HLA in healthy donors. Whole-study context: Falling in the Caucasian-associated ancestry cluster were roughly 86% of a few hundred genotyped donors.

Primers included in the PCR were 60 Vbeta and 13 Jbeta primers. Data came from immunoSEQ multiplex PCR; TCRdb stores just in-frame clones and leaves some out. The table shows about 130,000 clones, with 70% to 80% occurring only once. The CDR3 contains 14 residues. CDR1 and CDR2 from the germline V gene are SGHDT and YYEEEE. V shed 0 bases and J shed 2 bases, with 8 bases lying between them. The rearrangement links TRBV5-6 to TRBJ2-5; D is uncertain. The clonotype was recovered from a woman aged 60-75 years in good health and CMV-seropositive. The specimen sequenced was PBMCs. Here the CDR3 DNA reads TGTGCCAGCAGCTTGGAACAGATTCAAGAGACCCAGTACTTC. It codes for CASSLEQIQETQYF.